This entry lists 15 T cell receptor beta chains sequenced from one sample in a study of cytomegalovirus exposure and HLA in healthy donors. Both 60 Vbeta primers and 13 Jbeta primers went into the PCR. Sequencing was performed with immunoSEQ multiplex PCR; in TCRdb, only in-frame clones are kept and a portion is missing. This table holds approximately 50,000 clones. What was sequenced was PBMCs. The source of these receptors is a man aged 18 to 29 in good health and CMV-seropositive.

The chain recombines TRBV6-5 with TRBJ2-3; D remains ambiguous. Trimming pared 2 bases from V and 3 bases from J, leaving 6 bases between. The length of the CDR3 is 13 residues. CDR1 is MNHEY and CDR2 is SVGAGI in the germline V gene. This chain's CDR3 is CASSYPETDTQYF. CDR3 DNA sequence: TGTGCCAGCAGTTACCCTGAGACAGATACGCAGTATTTT.

This chain uses TRBV28 with TRBJ1-5; 8 positions agree with TRBD1. The CDR3 runs 18 residues. Germline trimming cut 1 base from V and 1 base from J; bases unmatched to any gene: 9. Germline values: CDR1 MDHEN, CDR2 SYDVKM. The CDR3 DNA follows: TGTGCCAGCAGTTTATATGGGGGGACAGGCGCGAGCAATCAGCCCCAGCATTTT. It translates to CASSLYGGTGASNQPQHF.

The chain links TRBV11-2 to TRBJ2-5, with unresolved D. The DNA end lines up better with TRBJ2-7; the J call may be wrong. The CDR3 contains 11 residues. CDR1 and CDR2 (germline): SGHAT, FQNNGV. CDR3 residues: CASSFAYEQYF. DNA for the CDR3: TGTGCCAGCAGCTTCGCCTACGAGCAGTACTTC.

The rearrangement links TRBV4-2 to TRBJ2-5, with D hard to call. TRBJ2-7 matches the DNA end more closely, so the J call is doubtful. CDR1 and CDR2 (germline): LGHNA, YNFKEQ. This CDR3 has 15 amino acids. CDR3 residues: CASSPADSGTYEQYF. Here the CDR3 DNA reads TGTGCCAGCAGCCCGGCCGATTCAGGAACCTACGAGCAGTACTTC.

V usage is TRBV10-3 and J usage is TRBJ1-1; tentative D call: TRBD1 (5 bases). Germline lookup yields CDR1 ENHRY and CDR2 SYGVKD. There are 13 residues in the CDR3. Trimming took 8 bases from V and 0 from J, leaving 10 bases between them. Here the CDR3 reads CAIEDSLNTEAFF. For the CDR3, the DNA is TGTGCCATCGAAGACAGTCTGAACACTGAAGCTTTCTTT.

Concerning this clone itself: Other DNA sequences in this sample translate to the same CDR3. The chain employs TRBV7-9 and TRBJ2-3; 9 nucleotides align to TRBD2. CDR3 size: 18 residues. The trim removed 3 bases at V and 2 bases at J, leaving 12 bases unmatched. Germline-derived CDR1 and CDR2 are SEHNR and FQNEAQ (reference sequence). The CDR3 spells CASSFIRRAGGYTDTQYF. In nucleotides, the CDR3 is TGTGCCAGCAGCTTCATTAGAAGGGCGGGAGGGTACACAGATACGCAGTATTTT.

This rearrangement joins TRBV7-9 to TRBJ2-1, with D unclear. The ends were cut back, 2 bases at V and 7 bases at J, with 6 bases in the middle. CDR1 is SEHNR, CDR2 FQNEAQ, per germline (reference sequence). This CDR3 has 12 residues. The CDR3 loop is CASSLKLNEQFF. The CDR3 DNA follows: TGTGCCAGCAGCTTAAAACTTAATGAGCAGTTCTTC.

V gene TRBV5-1 combines with J gene TRBJ2-7; D perhaps matches TRBD2 (5 bases). V dropped 5 bases and J dropped 0 bases, with 6 bases sitting between them. The CDR3 has 12 residues. Germline V gives CDR1 SGHRS, CDR2 YFSETQ. Here the CDR3 DNA reads TGCGCCAGCAGTAGCGACTCCTACGAGCAGTACTTC. This sequence encodes CASSSDSYEQYF.

The rearrangement links TRBV4-1 to TRBJ2-7; 10 nucleotides match TRBD2. CDR3 length: 15 amino acids. V lost 0 bases and J lost 4; bases outside the gene matches: 3. CDR1 is MGHRA and CDR2 is YSYEKL in the germline V gene. The CDR3 DNA reads as TGCGCCAGCAGCCAAGAGCAGCGGGAGGGGTACGAGCAGTACTTC. Translation gives CASSQEQREGYEQYF.

The V gene is TRBV28, the J gene TRBJ2-7; D might be TRBD1 (6 bases). The CDR3 runs 16 residues. The V end lost 6 bases, the J end lost 8 bases, and 26 bases lay between the germline ends. Looked up from germline, CDR1 is MDHEN and CDR2 is SYDVKM. The CDR3 coding sequence is TGTGCCAGCAGCCCACCCTCGACAGGTCGAGGTAGGAAGCAGTACTTC. Protein sequence: CASSPPSTGRGRKQYF.

The V and J genes are TRBV2 and TRBJ2-7, with a weak D call TRBD2 (5 bases). Trimming shortened V by 5 bases and J by 5 bases, and 10 bases separated the two germline ends. The CDR3 spans 12 residues. Germline assignment: CDR1 SNHLY and CDR2 FYNNEI. DNA of the CDR3: TGTGCCAGCAGTTTTACTAGGGACGAGCAGTACTTC. It specifies CASSFTRDEQYF. Variable domain in full (rest from reference TRBV2 and TRBJ2-7): EPEVTQTPSHQVTQMGQEVILRCVPISNHLYFYWYRQILGQKVEFLVSFYNNEISEKSEIFDDQFSVERPDGSNFTLKIRSTKLEDSAMYFCASSFTRDEQYFGPGTRLTVT.

The rearrangement uses TRBV7-2 and TRBJ2-3; the match to TRBD2 covers 15 bases. The germline gives CDR1 SGHTA, CDR2 FQGNSA. The junction had 10 bases not matched to a gene; V was cut back by 3 bases and J by 6 bases. The CDR3 runs 18 residues. The CDR3 nucleotides are TGTGCCAGCAGCTTTAGGGAGGGGACTAGCGGGAGGAGGGATACGCAGTATTTT. Translation gives CASSFREGTSGRRDTQYF.

Regarding this clone: The junction and the germline gene differ at one end; a read error may be behind it. Distinct nucleotide sequences in the sample also encode this CDR3. The chain is built from TRBV7-9 and TRBJ2-1; D gene uncertain. Germline values: CDR1 SEHNR, CDR2 FQNEAQ (reference sequence). The CDR3 consists of 12 residues. CDR3 DNA: TGCGCCAGCAGCTTCCAGGACAATGAGCAGTTCTTC. Amino acid sequence: CASSFQDNEQFF.

The chain combines TRBV2 with TRBJ2-7, with D unclear. Germline CDR1 reads SNHLY; CDR2 reads FYNNEI. This CDR3 spans 12 amino acids. Here the CDR3 reads CAGAVSSYEQYF. The CDR3 DNA sequence: TGTGCTGGTGCCGTGAGCTCCTACGAGCAGTACTTC.

The chain combines TRBV5-4 with TRBJ2-5; D may be TRBD2 (5 bases). The J call is doubtful: the DNA matches TRBJ2-7 better. The germline gives CDR1 SGHNT, CDR2 YYREEE (reference sequence). The CDR3 is 12 amino acids. The CDR3 DNA reads TGTGCAGTACTCCCTCCCGAGGGCGAGCAGTACTTC. Encoded protein: CAVLPPEGEQYF.